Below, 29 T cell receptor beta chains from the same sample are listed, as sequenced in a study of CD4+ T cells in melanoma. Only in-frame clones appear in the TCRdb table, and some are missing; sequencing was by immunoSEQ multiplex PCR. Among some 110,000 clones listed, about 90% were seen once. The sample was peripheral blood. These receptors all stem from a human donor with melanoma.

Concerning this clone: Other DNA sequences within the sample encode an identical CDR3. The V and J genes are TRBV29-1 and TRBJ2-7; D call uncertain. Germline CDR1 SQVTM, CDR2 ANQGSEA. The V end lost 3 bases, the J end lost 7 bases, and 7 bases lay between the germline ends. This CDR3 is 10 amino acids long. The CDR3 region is CSVDTGEQYF. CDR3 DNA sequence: TGCAGCGTTGATACCGGGGAGCAGTACTTC.

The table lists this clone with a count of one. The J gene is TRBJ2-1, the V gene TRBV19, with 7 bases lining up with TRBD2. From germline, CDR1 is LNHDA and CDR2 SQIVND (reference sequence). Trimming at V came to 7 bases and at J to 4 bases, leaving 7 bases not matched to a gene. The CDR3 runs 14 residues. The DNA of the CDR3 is TGTGCCAGTACGAGCGGGGCCAGGTACAATGAGCAGTTCTTC. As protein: CASTSGARYNEQFF.

The CDR3 sequence: CASSLSPMDTQYF. The CDR3 nucleotides read TGTGCCAGCTCACTTAGTCCGATGGATACGCAGTATTTT. The V gene is TRBV18, the J gene TRBJ2-3, with unresolved D. The CDR3 loop spans 13 amino acids. V gave up 4 bases and J gave up 6 bases, with 11 bases separating them. Germline CDR1 is KGHSH and CDR2 is LQKENI. Drawing the rest from reference TRBV18 and TRBJ2-3, the complete variable domain is NAGVMQNPRHLVRRRGQEARLRCSPMKGHSHVYWYRQLPEEGLKFMVYLQKENIIDESGMPKERFSAEFPKEGPSILRIQQVVRGDSAAYFCASSLSPMDTQYFGPGTRLTVL.

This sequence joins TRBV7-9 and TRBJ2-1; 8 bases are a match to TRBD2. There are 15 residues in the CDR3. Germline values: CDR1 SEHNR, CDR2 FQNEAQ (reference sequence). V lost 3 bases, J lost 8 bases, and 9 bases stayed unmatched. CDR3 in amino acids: CASSFRGGPKDEQFF. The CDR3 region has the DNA TGTGCCAGCAGCTTTCGCGGGGGGCCTAAGGATGAGCAGTTCTTC.

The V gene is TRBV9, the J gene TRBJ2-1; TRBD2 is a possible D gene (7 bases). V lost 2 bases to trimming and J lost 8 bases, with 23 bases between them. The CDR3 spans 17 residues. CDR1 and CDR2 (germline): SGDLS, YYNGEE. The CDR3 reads CASSVSLVGGADDEQFF. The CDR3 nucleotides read TGTGCCAGCAGCGTCTCCCTCGTAGGGGGGGCTGACGATGAGCAGTTCTTC.

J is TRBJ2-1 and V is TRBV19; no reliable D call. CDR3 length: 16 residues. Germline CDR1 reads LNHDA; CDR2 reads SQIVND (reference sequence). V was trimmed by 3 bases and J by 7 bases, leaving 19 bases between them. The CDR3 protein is CASSMAQMITGNEQFF. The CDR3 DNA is TGTGCCAGTAGTATGGCTCAGATGATTACGGGTAATGAGCAGTTCTTC.

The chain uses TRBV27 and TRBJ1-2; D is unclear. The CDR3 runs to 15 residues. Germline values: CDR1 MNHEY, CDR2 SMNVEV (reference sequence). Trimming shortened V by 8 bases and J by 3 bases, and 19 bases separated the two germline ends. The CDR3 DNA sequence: TGTGCCAGCCCGCCCCCCCTCGCACGGCACTATGGCTACACCTTC. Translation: CASPPPLARHYGYTF.

CDR3 sequence: CISSTDTQYF. DNA for the CDR3: TGCATTTCTAGCACAGATACGCAGTATTTT. The chain carries TRBV20-1 and TRBJ2-3; no firm D call. The CDR3 spans 10 residues. CDR1 DFQATT and CDR2 SNEGSKA come from the germline V gene (reference sequence).

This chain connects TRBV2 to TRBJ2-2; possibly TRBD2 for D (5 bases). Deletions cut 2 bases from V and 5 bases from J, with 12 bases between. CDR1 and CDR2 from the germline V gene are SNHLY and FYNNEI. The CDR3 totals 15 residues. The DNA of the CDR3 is TGTGCCAGCAGTGAAATGGACTCCCGAACCGGGGAGCTGTTTTTT. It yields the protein CASSEMDSRTGELFF.

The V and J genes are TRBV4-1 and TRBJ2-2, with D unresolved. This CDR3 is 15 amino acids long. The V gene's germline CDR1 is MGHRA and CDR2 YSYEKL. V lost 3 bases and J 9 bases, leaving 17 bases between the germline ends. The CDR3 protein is CASSHPGRQSRELFF. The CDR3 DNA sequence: TGCGCCAGCAGCCATCCTGGACGTCAATCTAGGGAGCTGTTTTTT.

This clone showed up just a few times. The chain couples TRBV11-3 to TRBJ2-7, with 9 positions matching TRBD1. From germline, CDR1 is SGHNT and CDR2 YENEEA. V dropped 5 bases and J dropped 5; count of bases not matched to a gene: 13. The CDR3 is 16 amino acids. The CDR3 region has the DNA TGTGCCAGCAGCCCACGAACAGGGGGCTTTAGCGACGAGCAGTACTTC. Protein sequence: CASSPRTGGFSDEQYF.

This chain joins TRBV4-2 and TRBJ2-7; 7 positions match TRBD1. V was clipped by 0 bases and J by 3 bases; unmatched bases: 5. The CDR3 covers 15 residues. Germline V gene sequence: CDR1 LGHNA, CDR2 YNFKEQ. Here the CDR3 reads CASSQDRGYHYEQYF. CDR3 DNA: TGTGCCAGCAGCCAAGACAGGGGGTATCACTACGAGCAGTACTTC.

In DNA form, the CDR3 reads TGTGCCAGCAGTAGGCTCAGGGAAGGATCCGGGGAGCTGTTTTTT. It yields the protein CASSRLREGSGELFF. This sequence joins TRBV2 and TRBJ2-2, with a possible D match to TRBD1 (5 bases). The CDR3 has 15 amino acids. Germline V CDR1 and CDR2: SNHLY, FYNNEI. V was trimmed by 5 bases and J by 6 bases, leaving 16 bases between them.

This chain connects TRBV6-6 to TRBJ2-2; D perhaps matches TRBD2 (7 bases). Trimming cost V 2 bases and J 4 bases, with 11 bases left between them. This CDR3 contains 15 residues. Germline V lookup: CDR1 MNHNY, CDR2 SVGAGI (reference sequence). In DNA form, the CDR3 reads TGTGCCAGCAGTTACGCGGGGGCGCGCACCGGGGAGCTGTTTTTT. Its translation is CASSYAGARTGELFF.

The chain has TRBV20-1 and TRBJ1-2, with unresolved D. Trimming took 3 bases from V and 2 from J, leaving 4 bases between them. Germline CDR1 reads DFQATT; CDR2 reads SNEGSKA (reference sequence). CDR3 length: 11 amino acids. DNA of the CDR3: TGCAGTGCTAGCGACAACTATGGCTACACCTTC. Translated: CSASDNYGYTF.

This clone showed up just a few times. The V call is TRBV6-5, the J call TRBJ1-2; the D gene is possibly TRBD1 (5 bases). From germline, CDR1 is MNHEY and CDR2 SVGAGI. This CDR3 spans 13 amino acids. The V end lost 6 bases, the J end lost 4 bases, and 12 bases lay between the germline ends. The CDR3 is CASRFQGPYGYTF. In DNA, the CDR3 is TGTGCCAGCAGATTCCAGGGCCCCTATGGCTACACCTTC.

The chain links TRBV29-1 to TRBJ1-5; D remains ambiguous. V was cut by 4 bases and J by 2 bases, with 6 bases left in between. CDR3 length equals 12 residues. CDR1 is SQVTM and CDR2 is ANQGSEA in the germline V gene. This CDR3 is CSVVQGNQPQHF. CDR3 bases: TGCAGCGTTGTCCAAGGCAATCAGCCCCAGCATTTT.

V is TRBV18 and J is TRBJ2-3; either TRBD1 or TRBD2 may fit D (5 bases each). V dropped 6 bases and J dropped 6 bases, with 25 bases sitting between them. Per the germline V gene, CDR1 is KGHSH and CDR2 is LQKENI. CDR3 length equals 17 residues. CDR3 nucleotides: TGTGCCAGCTCCCCCTCATCCGGGACGGCAATGGGGGATACGCAGTATTTT. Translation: CASSPSSGTAMGDTQYF.

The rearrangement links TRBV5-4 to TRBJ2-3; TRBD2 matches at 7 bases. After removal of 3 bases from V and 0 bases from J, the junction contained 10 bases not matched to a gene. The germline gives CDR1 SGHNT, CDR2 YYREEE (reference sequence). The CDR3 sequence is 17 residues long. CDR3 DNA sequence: TGTGCCAGCAGCTCTAGGATCGCGGGAGCTAGCACAGATACGCAGTATTTT. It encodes CASSSRIAGASTDTQYF.

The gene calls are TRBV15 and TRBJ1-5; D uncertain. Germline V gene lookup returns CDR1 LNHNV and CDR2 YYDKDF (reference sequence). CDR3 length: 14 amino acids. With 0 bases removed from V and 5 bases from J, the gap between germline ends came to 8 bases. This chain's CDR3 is CATSRDWSHQPQHF. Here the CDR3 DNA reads TGTGCCACCAGCAGAGATTGGTCTCATCAGCCCCAGCATTTT.

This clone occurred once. CDR3 nucleotides: TGTGCCAGCACCCGAGAAGCCGACTACGAGCAGTACTTC. Protein product: CASTREADYEQYF. V and J are TRBV6-5 and TRBJ2-7; D is unclear. This CDR3 is 13 amino acids long. V was clipped by 7 bases and J by 3 bases, with 13 bases between them. The germline V gene has CDR1 MNHEY and CDR2 SVGAGI.

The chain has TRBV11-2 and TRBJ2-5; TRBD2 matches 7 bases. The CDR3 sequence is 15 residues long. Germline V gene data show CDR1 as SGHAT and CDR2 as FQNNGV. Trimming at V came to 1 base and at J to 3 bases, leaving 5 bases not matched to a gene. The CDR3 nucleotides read TGTGCCAGCAGCTTAGGGGCTAGCGGAGAAGAGACCCAGTACTTC. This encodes CASSLGASGEETQYF.

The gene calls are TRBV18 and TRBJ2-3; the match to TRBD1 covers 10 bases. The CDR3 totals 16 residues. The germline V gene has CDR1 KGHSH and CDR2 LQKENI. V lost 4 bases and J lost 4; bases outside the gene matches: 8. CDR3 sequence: CASSRYGTGEADTQYF. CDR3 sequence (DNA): TGTGCCAGCTCACGGTATGGGACAGGGGAAGCAGATACGCAGTATTTT.

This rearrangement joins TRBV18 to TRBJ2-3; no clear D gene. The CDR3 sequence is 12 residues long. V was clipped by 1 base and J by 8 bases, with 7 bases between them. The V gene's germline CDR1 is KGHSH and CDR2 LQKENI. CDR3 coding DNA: TGTGCCAGCTCACCACAAGAGGCTACGCAGTATTTT. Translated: CASSPQEATQYF.

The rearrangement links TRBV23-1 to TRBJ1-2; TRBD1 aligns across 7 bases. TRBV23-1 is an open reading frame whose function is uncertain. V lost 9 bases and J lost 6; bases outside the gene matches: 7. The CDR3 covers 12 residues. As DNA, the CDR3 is TGCGCCAGACAGGGGAAGGAGAATGGCTACACCTTC. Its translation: CARQGKENGYTF.

The CDR3 spells CASRPDYFEQYF. The CDR3 bases are TGCGCCAGCAGACCCGACTACTTCGAGCAGTACTTC. V usage is TRBV5-1 and J usage is TRBJ2-7, with D possibly being TRBD2 (5 bases). CDR1 is SGHRS and CDR2 is YFSETQ in the germline V gene. CDR3 size: 12 residues. With 5 bases removed from V and 6 bases from J, the gap between germline ends came to 12 bases.

The CDR3 DNA sequence: TGTGCCAGCAGCTCGGAAAGCGGATTCTCCTACGAGCAGTACTTC. Its translation: CASSSESGFSYEQYF. This chain links TRBV7-2 with TRBJ2-7; weak D call: TRBD2 (5 bases). CDR1 and CDR2 from the germline V gene are SGHTA and FQGNSA. V was trimmed by 4 bases and J by 0 bases, leaving 13 bases between them. This CDR3 contains 15 residues.

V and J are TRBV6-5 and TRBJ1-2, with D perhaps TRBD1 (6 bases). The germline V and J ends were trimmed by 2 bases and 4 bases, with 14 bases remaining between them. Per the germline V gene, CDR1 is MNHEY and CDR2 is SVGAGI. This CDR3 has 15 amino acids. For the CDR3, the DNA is TGTGCCAGCAGTTACCGACAGGAAACTCTCTATGGCTACACCTTC. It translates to CASSYRQETLYGYTF.

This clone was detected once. DNA for the CDR3: TGTGCCAGCAGCGAAAGATCTCGGACGTTGAACTACGAGCAGTACTTC. Amino acid sequence: CASSERSRTLNYEQYF. The chain recombines TRBV7-2 with TRBJ2-7; D gene uncertain. CDR3 length: 16 amino acids. Trimming took 5 bases from V and 3 from J, leaving 20 bases between them. Germline CDR1 reads SGHTA; CDR2 reads FQGNSA. Full variable domain (remainder filled in from reference TRBV7-2 and TRBJ2-7): GAGVSQSPSNKVTEKGKDVELRCDPISGHTALYWYRQSLGQGLEFLIYFQGNSAPDKSGLPSDRFSAERTGGSVSTLTIQRTQQEDSAVYLCASSERSRTLNYEQYFGPGTRLTVT.